The clone carrying this T cell receptor (beta chain) came up many times. The V end was cut by 1 base, the J end by 7 bases, with 17 bases between. This CDR3 spans 15 amino acids. Germline V gene data show CDR1 as SGHTA and CDR2 as FQGTGA. This entry comes from a study of T cells in Graves' hyperthyroidism and ophthalmopathy. From RNA transcripts, TCR beta CDR3 regions were amplified. Primed by the HTBI set, a first-round RT-PCR was run on the TCR CDR3. Each CDR3 protein is one row after TCRdb ran MiXCR on the multiplex PCR reads. This table has fewer than 550,000 distinct CDR3 sequences, about a sixth appearing once.

The chain carries TRBV7-3 and TRBJ2-7; maybe TRBD1 (6 bases). The TCR originated in a woman aged 18-35 years with Graves' hyperthyroidism. Material: blood. The CDR3 DNA is TGTGCCAGCAGCTTAAATGGGGGCCCTATCTTAGAGCAGTACTTC. The encoded protein is CASSLNGGPILEQYF.